This entry lists 23 T cell receptor beta chains sequenced from one sample in a study of cytomegalovirus exposure and HLA in healthy donors. PCR involved 60 Vbeta and 13 Jbeta primers. Sequencing was performed with immunoSEQ multiplex PCR; in TCRdb, only in-frame clones are kept and a portion is missing. The repertoire holds about 91,000 clones, with roughly 67% as singletons. The sequenced material came from PBMCs. The receptor set was obtained from a human donor in good health.

This chain links TRBV4-2 with TRBJ2-1, with D maybe TRBD2 (5 bases). V was pared by 1 base and J by 8 bases, with 15 bases between. Germline-derived CDR1 and CDR2 are LGHNA and YNFKEQ. CDR3 size: 15 residues. The DNA of the CDR3 is TGTGCCAGCAGCCAAGTGAATTTCGAGCGGTATGAGCAGTTCTTC. Protein product: CASSQVNFERYEQFF.

This rearrangement joins TRBV6-1 to TRBJ1-2, with TRBD1 as a possible D gene (6 bases). The length of the CDR3 is 14 residues. Germline V gene lookup returns CDR1 MNHNS and CDR2 SASEGT. The ends were cut back, 6 bases at V and 4 bases at J, with 15 bases in the middle. The CDR3: CASSDPRDTYGYTF. The CDR3 DNA sequence: TGTGCCAGCAGCGACCCCCGGGACACCTATGGCTACACCTTC.

This chain joins TRBV4-1 and TRBJ1-5; 7 bases align to TRBD1. The germline V gene has CDR1 MGHRA and CDR2 YSYEKL. This CDR3 has 15 residues. After removal of 3 bases from V and 6 bases from J, the junction contained 8 bases not matched to a gene. The CDR3 DNA reads TGCGCCAGCAGCCAGGAGGGACAGCCACTTCAGCCCCAGCATTTT. Amino acids: CASSQEGQPLQPQHF.

This chain connects TRBV10-3 to TRBJ1-2, with D uncertain. CDR1 is ENHRY, CDR2 SYGVKD, per germline. The CDR3 has 14 residues. The V end was cut by 2 bases, the J end by 3 bases, with 10 bases between. The CDR3 nucleotides read TGTGCCATCAGTGAGATGGTGGGAGACTATGGCTACACCTTC. It is translated as CAISEMVGDYGYTF.

This clone has only one observation. This rearrangement joins TRBV18 to TRBJ1-3, with TRBD1 identical over 7 bases. The CDR3 is 16 residues long. Per germline, CDR1 KGHSH and CDR2 LQKENI. Trimming cost V 2 bases and J 2 bases; bases outside gene matches: 6. As DNA, the CDR3 is TGTGCCAGCTCACCATCTACAGGGGCCACTGGAAACACCATATATTTT. It yields the protein CASSPSTGATGNTIYF.

The V and J genes are TRBV4-1 and TRBJ1-1; no clear D. The V gene lost 2 bases and the J gene lost 1 base, with 5 bases spanning the gap. The CDR3 loop spans 13 amino acids. Germline CDR1 reads MGHRA; CDR2 reads YSYEKL. CDR3 nucleotides: TGCGCCAGCAGCCAACGGGAGAACACTGAAGCTTTCTTT. Amino acid sequence: CASSQRENTEAFF.

This rearrangement joins TRBV6-5 to TRBJ2-7, with 12 nucleotides matching TRBD2. This CDR3 is built from 15 residues. In germline, CDR1 is MNHEY, CDR2 SVGAGI. The J segment lost 7 bases and the V segment lost 4 bases, leaving 8 bases of the junction unmatched. The CDR3 nucleotides read TGTGCCAGCAGTTTTTGGACTAGCGGGGACAGGGAGCAGTACTTC. Amino acid sequence: CASSFWTSGDREQYF.

CDR3 in DNA: TGTGCCAGCTCACCATCTACAGGGGGCAGCAATCAGCCCCAGCATTTT. Residues: CASSPSTGGSNQPQHF. This chain uses TRBV18 with TRBJ1-5, with 9 nucleotides matching TRBD1. Germline V gene sequence: CDR1 KGHSH, CDR2 LQKENI. The V segment lost 2 bases and the J segment 1 base; nucleotides outside the gene matches: 3. The CDR3 loop spans 16 amino acids.

The J gene is TRBJ2-5, the V gene TRBV9; 9 bases line up with TRBD2. Germline V gives CDR1 SGDLS, CDR2 YYNGEE. V gave up 1 base and J gave up 2 bases; unmatched junction bases: 6. This CDR3 has 16 residues. In DNA form, the CDR3 reads TGTGCCAGCAGCGTATTAGCGGGGGAAATTCAAGAGACCCAGTACTTC. This codes for CASSVLAGEIQETQYF. Full variable domain (missing parts from reference TRBV9 and TRBJ2-5): DSGVTQTPKHLITATGQRVTLRCSPRSGDLSVYWYQQSLDQGLQFLIQYYNGEERAKGNILERFSAQQFPDLHSELNLSSLELGDSALYFCASSVLAGEIQETQYFGPGTRLLVL.

V and J are TRBV5-6 and TRBJ2-5; 8 bases fit TRBD1. The CDR3 covers 15 residues. Trimming at V came to 4 bases and at J to 5 bases, leaving 10 bases not matched to a gene. CDR1 SGHDT and CDR2 YYEEEE come from the germline V gene. CDR3: CASSIDRGRRETQYF. CDR3 nucleotide sequence: TGTGCCAGCAGCATTGACAGGGGCCGGCGGGAGACCCAGTACTTC.

The J gene is TRBJ2-1, the V gene TRBV29-1; the match to TRBD1 covers 9 bases. The CDR3 spans 15 residues. The germline V gene encodes CDR1 SQVTM and CDR2 ANQGSEA. Trimming removed 3 bases from V and 2 bases from J; junction bases left unmatched: 5. Written as DNA, the CDR3 is TGCAGCGTTGAGGGACAGGGTTGGACCTACAATGAGCAGTTCTTC. Translated: CSVEGQGWTYNEQFF.

The chain joins TRBV6-5 to TRBJ2-2; tentatively, D is TRBD1 (6 bases). V was pared by 2 bases and J by 1 base, with 8 bases between. This CDR3 is built from 15 residues. The germline V gene encodes CDR1 MNHEY and CDR2 SVGAGI. The CDR3 nucleotides read TGTGCCAGCAGTTACAGGGGGAAGAACACCGGGGAGCTGTTTTTT. Amino acids: CASSYRGKNTGELFF.

This clone occurred a few times. The chain has TRBV5-4 and TRBJ2-1, with 11 bases lining up with TRBD2. Looked up from germline, CDR1 is SGHNT and CDR2 is YYREEE (reference sequence). This CDR3 is built from 14 residues. Trimming cost V 5 bases and J 10 bases; bases outside gene matches: 8. The DNA of the CDR3 is TGTGCCAGCAGATCGACTAGCGGGGTACAAGAGCAGTTCTTC. Translation gives CASRSTSGVQEQFF.

V gene TRBV11-1 combines with J gene TRBJ2-7; D might be TRBD2 (6 bases). V was cut by 6 bases and J by 2 bases, with 14 bases left in between. This CDR3 region has 14 residues. The germline V gene has CDR1 SGHAT and CDR2 FQDESV (reference sequence). The CDR3 nucleotides are TGTGCCAGCAGTCCCGGCGGGACGGCCTACGAGCAGTACTTC. Protein: CASSPGGTAYEQYF.

This chain joins TRBV9 and TRBJ2-7; 12 nucleotides align to TRBD2. CDR3 length: 18 amino acids. Trimming removed 3 bases from V and 5 bases from J; junction bases left unmatched: 15. Germline CDR1 and CDR2: SGDLS and YYNGEE. The CDR3 loop is CASSAPTLAGGHRDEQYF. The CDR3 bases are TGTGCCAGCAGCGCCCCAACTCTAGCGGGGGGGCACCGAGACGAGCAGTACTTC.

The sample holds a few counts of this clone. The chain uses TRBV19 and TRBJ1-2; D gene unclear. Trimming cost V 5 bases and J 2 bases, with 12 bases left between them. The germline gives CDR1 LNHDA, CDR2 SQIVND (reference sequence). CDR3 length equals 14 residues. The CDR3 DNA reads as TGTGCCAGTAGTCTGGGCTCCATAAACTATGGCTACACCTTC. Translating gives CASSLGSINYGYTF. Together with reference TRBV19 and TRBJ1-2, the CDR3 gives the full variable domain: DGGITQSPKYLFRKEGQNVTLSCEQNLNHDAMYWYRQDPGQGLRLIYYSQIVNDFQKGDIAEGYSVSREKKESFPLTVTSAQKNPTAFYLCASSLGSINYGYTFGSGTRLTVV.

V and J are TRBV30 and TRBJ1-6; D may be TRBD1 (6 bases). CDR3 size: 13 residues. The V end was cut by 4 bases, the J end by 9 bases, with 13 bases between. Germline CDR1 is GTSNPN and CDR2 is SVGIG (reference sequence). This chain's CDR3 is CAWIGQGSSPLHF. The CDR3 DNA follows: TGTGCCTGGATAGGTCAGGGGAGTTCACCCCTCCACTTT.

J is TRBJ1-1 and V is TRBV11-3; D is possibly TRBD1 (5 bases). Germline V lookup: CDR1 SGHNT, CDR2 YENEEA. CDR3 size: 13 residues. V dropped 0 bases and J dropped 10 bases, with 12 bases sitting between them. CDR3 nucleotides: TGTGCCAGCAGCTTAGATCCCCTGGGGGGAGCTTTCTTT. It yields the protein CASSLDPLGGAFF. Based on the CDR3 plus reference TRBV11-3 and TRBJ1-1, the full variable domain is EAGVVQSPRYKIIEKKQPVAFWCNPISGHNTLYWYLQNLGQGPELLIRYENEEAVDDSQLPKDRFSAERLKGVDSTLKIQPAELGDSAVYLCASSLDPLGGAFFGQGTRLTVV.

This clone occurred once. The chain combines TRBV7-2 with TRBJ1-2; D unresolved. From germline, CDR1 is SGHTA and CDR2 FQGNSA. The CDR3 has 14 amino acids. V lost 1 base to trimming and J lost 3 bases, with 9 bases between them. CDR3 sequence reads: CASSLGRQDYGYTF. The CDR3, as DNA: TGTGCCAGCAGCTTAGGTAGGCAGGACTATGGCTACACCTTC.

V and J are TRBV27 and TRBJ2-2; TRBD2 aligns across 7 bases. V was pared by 0 bases and J by 1 base, with 2 bases of the junction left unmatched. CDR1 is MNHEY, CDR2 SMNVEV, per germline (reference sequence). This CDR3 is built from 16 residues. CDR3 sequence (DNA): TGTGCCAGCAGTTTATCCCGGGGGGTGAACACCGGGGAGCTGTTTTTT. Protein product: CASSLSRGVNTGELFF.

This clone was recorded once. CDR3 DNA: TGTGCCTGGAGCATCTTGCAGGGGCAGCCCCAGCATTTT. Translating gives CAWSILQGQPQHF. V usage is TRBV30 and J usage is TRBJ1-5; tentatively, D is TRBD1 (6 bases). Trimming removed 3 bases at V and 7 bases at J, with 13 bases between. This CDR3 has 13 residues. CDR1 GTSNPN and CDR2 SVGIG come from the germline V gene (reference sequence).

Of note for this clone: Its ends do not fully match the called genes, so a read error is possible. Different DNA sequences within this sample yield the same CDR3. V usage is TRBV5-1 and J usage is TRBJ1-1, with a possible D match to TRBD1 (6 bases). CDR3 length: 15 amino acids. Per the germline V gene, CDR1 is SGHRS and CDR2 is YFSETQ. CDR3 sequence: CASSFLGQRNTEAFF. The CDR3 DNA follows: TGCGCCAGCAGCTTCCTCGGACAGAGGAACACTGAGGCTTTCTTT.

V usage is TRBV30 and J usage is TRBJ1-6, with 11 nucleotides matching TRBD1. After removal of 3 bases from V and 14 bases from J, the junction contained 15 bases not matched to a gene. Germline CDR1 GTSNPN, CDR2 SVGIG (reference sequence). This CDR3 has 16 amino acids. The CDR3 protein is CAWRRTGGPGVWTLHF. The CDR3 nucleotides are TGTGCCTGGAGAAGGACAGGGGGCCCCGGCGTGTGGACCCTCCACTTT.